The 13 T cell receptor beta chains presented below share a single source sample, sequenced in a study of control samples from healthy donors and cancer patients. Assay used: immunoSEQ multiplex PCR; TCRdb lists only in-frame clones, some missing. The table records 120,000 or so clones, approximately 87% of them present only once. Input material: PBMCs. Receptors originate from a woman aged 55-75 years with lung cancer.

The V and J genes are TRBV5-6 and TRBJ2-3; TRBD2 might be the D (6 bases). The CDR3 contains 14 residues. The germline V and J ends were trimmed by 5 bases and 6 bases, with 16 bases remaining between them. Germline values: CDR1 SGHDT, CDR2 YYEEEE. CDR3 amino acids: CASSLPGLADTQYF. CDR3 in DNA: TGTGCCAGCAGTTTACCGGGACTTGCCGATACGCAGTATTTT. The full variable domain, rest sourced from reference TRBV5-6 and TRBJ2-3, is DAGVTQSPTHLIKTRGQQVTLRCSPKSGHDTVSWYQQALGQGPQFIFQYYEEEERQRGNFPDRFSGHQFPNYSSELNVNALLLGDSALYLCASSLPGLADTQYFGPGTRLTVL.

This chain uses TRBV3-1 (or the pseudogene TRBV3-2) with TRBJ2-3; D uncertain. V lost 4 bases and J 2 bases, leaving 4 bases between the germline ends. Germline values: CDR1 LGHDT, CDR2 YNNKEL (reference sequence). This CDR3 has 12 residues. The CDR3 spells CASSLTTDTQYF. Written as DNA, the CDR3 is TGTGCCAGCAGCCTTACCACAGATACGCAGTATTTT.

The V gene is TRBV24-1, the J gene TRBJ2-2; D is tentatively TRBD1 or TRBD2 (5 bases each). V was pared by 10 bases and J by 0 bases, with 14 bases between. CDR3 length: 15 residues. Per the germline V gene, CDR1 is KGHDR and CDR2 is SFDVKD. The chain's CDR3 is CATGPLGANTGELFF. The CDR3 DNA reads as TGTGCCACGGGTCCTTTGGGGGCGAACACCGGGGAGCTGTTTTTT.

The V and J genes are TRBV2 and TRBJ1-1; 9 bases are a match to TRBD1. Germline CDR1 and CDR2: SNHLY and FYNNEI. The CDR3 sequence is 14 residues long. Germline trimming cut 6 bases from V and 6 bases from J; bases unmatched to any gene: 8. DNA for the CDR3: TGTGCCAGCAGCGGCCGGGACAGGGAGTCTGAAGCTTTCTTT. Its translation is CASSGRDRESEAFF.

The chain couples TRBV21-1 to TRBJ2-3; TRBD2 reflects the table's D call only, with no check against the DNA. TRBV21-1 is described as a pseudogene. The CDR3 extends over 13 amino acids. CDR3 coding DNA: TGTGCCAGCAGCAAACCCTTCACAGATACGCAGTATTTT. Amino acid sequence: CASSKPFTDTQYF.

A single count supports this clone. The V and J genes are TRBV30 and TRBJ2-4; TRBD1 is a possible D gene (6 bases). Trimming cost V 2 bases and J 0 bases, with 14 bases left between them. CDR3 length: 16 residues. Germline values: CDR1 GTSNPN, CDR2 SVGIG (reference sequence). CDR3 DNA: TGTGCCTGGAGTTCCGGGACAAGTTTAGCCAAAAACATTCAGTACTTC. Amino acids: CAWSSGTSLAKNIQYF.

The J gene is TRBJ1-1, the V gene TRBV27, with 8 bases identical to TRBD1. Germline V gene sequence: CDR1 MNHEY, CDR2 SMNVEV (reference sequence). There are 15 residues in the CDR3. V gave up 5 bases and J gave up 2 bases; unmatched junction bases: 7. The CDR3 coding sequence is TGTGCCAGCAGTCCCCTAGGGACAGGCAACACTGAAGCTTTCTTT. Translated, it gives CASSPLGTGNTEAFF.

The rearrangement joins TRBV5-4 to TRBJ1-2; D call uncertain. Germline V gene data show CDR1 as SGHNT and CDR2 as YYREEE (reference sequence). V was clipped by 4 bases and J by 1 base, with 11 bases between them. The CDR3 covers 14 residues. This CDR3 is CASSNSRNNYGYTF. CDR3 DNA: TGTGCCAGCAGCAACTCAAGGAATAACTATGGCTACACCTTC.

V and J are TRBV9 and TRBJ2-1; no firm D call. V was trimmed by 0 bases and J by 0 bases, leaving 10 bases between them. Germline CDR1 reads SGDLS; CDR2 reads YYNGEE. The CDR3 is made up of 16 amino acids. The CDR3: CASSVARVGSYNEQFF. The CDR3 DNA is TGTGCCAGCAGCGTAGCCCGGGTAGGCTCCTACAATGAGCAGTTCTTC.

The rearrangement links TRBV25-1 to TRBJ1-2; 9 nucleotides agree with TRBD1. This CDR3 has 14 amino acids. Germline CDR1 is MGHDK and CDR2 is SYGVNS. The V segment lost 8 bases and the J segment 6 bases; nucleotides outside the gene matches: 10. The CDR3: CASPGTGFWDGYTF. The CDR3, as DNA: TGTGCCAGCCCCGGGACAGGGTTTTGGGATGGCTACACCTTC.

The CDR3 protein is CASSLGLAGGRHGELFF. CDR3 bases: TGTGCCAGCAGCTTGGGACTAGCGGGGGGGCGCCACGGGGAGCTGTTTTTT. The chain has TRBV7-2 and TRBJ2-2; 16 bases agree with TRBD2. Germline trimming cut 3 bases from V and 7 bases from J; bases unmatched to any gene: 5. CDR3 length: 17 amino acids. The germline gives CDR1 SGHTA, CDR2 FQGNSA. The full variable domain, in which reference TRBV7-2 and TRBJ2-2 provide the parts outside the CDR3, is GAGVSQSPSNKVTEKGKDVELRCDPISGHTALYWYRQSLGQGLEFLIYFQGNSAPDKSGLPSDRFSAERTGGSVSTLTIQRTQQEDSAVYLCASSLGLAGGRHGELFFGEGSRLTVL.

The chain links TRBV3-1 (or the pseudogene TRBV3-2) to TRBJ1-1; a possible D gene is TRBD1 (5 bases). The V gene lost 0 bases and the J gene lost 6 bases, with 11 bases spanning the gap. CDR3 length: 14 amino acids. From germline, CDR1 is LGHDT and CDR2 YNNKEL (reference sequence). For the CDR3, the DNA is TGTGCCAGCAGCCAAGATGGGGACCGCCCTGAAGCTTTCTTT. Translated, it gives CASSQDGDRPEAFF.

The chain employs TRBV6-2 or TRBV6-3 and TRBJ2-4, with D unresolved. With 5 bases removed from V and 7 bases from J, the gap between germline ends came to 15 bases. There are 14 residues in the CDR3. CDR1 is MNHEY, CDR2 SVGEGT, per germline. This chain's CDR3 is CASSPNGRFNIQYF. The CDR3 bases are TGTGCCAGCAGTCCCAACGGGCGCTTTAACATTCAGTACTTC.